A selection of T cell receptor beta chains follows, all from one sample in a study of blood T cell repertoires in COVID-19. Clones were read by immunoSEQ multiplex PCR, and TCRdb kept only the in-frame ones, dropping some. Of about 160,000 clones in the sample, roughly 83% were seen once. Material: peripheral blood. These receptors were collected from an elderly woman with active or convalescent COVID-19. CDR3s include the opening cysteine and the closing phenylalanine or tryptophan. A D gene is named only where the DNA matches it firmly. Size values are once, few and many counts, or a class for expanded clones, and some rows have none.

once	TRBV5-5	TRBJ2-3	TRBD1	TGTGCCAGCAGCGCCGGACAGGGGTACACAGATACGCAGTATTTT	CASSAGQGYTDTQYF
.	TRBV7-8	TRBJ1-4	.	TGTGCCAGCAGCATGGGAGTGACTAATGAAAAACTGTTTTTT	CASSMGVTNEKLFF
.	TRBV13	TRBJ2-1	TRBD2	TGTGCCAGCAGCCGGGGGGTCAATGAGCAGTTCTTC	CASSRGVNEQFF
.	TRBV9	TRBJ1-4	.	TGTGCCAGCAGCGTAGTAGAGCGGAGCGAAAAACTGTTTTTT	CASSVVERSEKLFF
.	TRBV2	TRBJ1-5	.	TGTGCCAGCAGTGAAGGACTTCAGGGACAGCCCCAGCATTTT	CASSEGLQGQPQHF
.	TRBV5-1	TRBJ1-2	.	TGCGCCAGCAGCCCATGGACAGTGGAGGGCTACACCTTC	CASSPWTVEGYTF
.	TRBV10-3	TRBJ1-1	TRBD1	TGTGCCATCAGTGAGCCGACGACAGGGGTAGCTTTCTTT	CAISEPTTGVAFF
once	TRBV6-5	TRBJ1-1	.	TGTGCCAGCAGTCCCGGGGTGGTCACTGAAGCTTTCTTT	CASSPGVVTEAFF
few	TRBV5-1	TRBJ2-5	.	TGCGCCAGCAGCGTGAGCGGTCAAGAGACCCAGTACTTC	CASSVSGQETQYF
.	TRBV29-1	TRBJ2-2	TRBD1	TGCAGCGTTGTCGACACGGGACAGGGTATGACCGGGGAGCTGTTTTTT	CSVVDTGQGMTGELFF
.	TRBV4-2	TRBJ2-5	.	TGTGCCAGCAGCCAAGATACGGGACAAGAGACCCAGTACTTC	CASSQDTGQETQYF
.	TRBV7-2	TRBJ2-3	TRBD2	TGTGCCAGCAGCTTCACACTAGCGGGGGGGAAAGGGGATACGCAGTATTTT	CASSFTLAGGKGDTQYF
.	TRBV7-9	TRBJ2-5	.	TGTGCCAGCAGCTTATCCCCTACACGCGGCCAAGAGACCCAGTACTTC	CASSLSPTRGQETQYF
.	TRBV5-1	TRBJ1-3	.	TGCGCCAGCAGCTTCACGATTGGGGGCCCTGGAAACACCATATATTTT	CASSFTIGGPGNTIYF
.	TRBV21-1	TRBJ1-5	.	TGTGCCAGCACCTACGGGGGGGGGAAACGGCGCAATCAGCCCCAGCATTTT	CASTYGGGKRRNQPQHF
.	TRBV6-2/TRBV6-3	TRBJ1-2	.	TGTGCCAGCAGTCGGGTATTTTGGGATGGCTACACCTTC	CASSRVFWDGYTF
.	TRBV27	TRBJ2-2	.	TGTGCCAGCAGTTTGGGCGTGACAGGGAGGTCCGGGGAGCTGTTTTTT	CASSLGVTGRSGELFF
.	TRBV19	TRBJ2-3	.	TGTGCCAGTCAACCCACTACTAGCGATACGCAGTATTTT	CASQPTTSDTQYF
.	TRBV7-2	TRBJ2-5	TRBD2	TGTGCCAGCAGCTCACTAGCGGGGGGGCAAGAGACCCAGTACTTC	CASSSLAGGQETQYF
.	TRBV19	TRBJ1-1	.	TGTGCCAGTACCCTATTAGCGGGCAGTCCTAGCGGGAACACTGAAGCTTTCTTT	CASTLLAGSPSGNTEAFF
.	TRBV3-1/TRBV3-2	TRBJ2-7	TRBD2	TGTGCCAGCAGCCGGGACTACTCCTACGAGCAGTACTTC	CASSRDYSYEQYF
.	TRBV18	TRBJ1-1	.	TGTGCCAGCTCACCGGGCAGGAACACTGAAGCTTTCTTT	CASSPGRNTEAFF
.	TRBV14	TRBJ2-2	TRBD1	TGTGCCAGCAGCCAAGGCGCCCCACAGGGGGTTACCGGGGAGCTGTTTTTT	CASSQGAPQGVTGELFF
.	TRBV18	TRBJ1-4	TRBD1	TGTGCCAGCTCACCAAAGGGGACAGGGGCTGAAAAACTGTTTTTT	CASSPKGTGAEKLFF
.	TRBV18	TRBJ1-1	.	TGTGCCAGCTCACCTAAATTGGCAGACTTGAACACTGAAGCTTTCTTT	CASSPKLADLNTEAFF
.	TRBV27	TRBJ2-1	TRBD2	TGTGCCAGCAGTTTTAGCGGGGGGTACAATGAGCAGTTCTTC	CASSFSGGYNEQFF
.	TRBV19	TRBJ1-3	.	TGTGCCAGTAGTATTGGAGCCGAAGACACCATATATTTT	CASSIGAEDTIYF
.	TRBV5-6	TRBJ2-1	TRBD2	TGTGCCAGCAGCTTGGCGATCGCAGCGGGGGGTTACAATGAGCAGTTCTTC	CASSLAIAAGGYNEQFF
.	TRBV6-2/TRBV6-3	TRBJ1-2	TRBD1	TGTGCCAGCAGTAACGGACAGGGCTTATATGGCTACACCTTC	CASSNGQGLYGYTF
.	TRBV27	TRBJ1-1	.	TGTGCCACTTCCTTAGGAGTGAACACTGAAGCTTTCTTT	CATSLGVNTEAFF
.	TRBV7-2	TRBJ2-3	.	TGTGCCAGCAGCTCACCGACCAGGGGCCGTGGGGCAGATACGCAGTATTTT	CASSSPTRGRGADTQYF
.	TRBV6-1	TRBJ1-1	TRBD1	TGTGCCAGCAGTGAATTTGGGCAGGGGGAGACTGAAGCTTTCTTT	CASSEFGQGETEAFF
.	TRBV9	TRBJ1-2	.	TGTGCCAGCAGCGTAGAGGTCAGGGACTATGGCTACACCTTC	CASSVEVRDYGYTF
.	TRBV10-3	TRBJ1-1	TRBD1	TGTGCCATCAGTGAGTCGACCAGGGGGGTCACTGAAGCTTTCTTT	CAISESTRGVTEAFF
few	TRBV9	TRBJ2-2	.	TGTGCCAGCAGCCCCCCCGGGACATTGAACACCGGGGAGCTGTTTTTT	CASSPPGTLNTGELFF
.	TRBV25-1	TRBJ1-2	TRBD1	TGTGCCAGCAAAGAGACAGGGCTATTCCATGGCTACACCTTC	CASKETGLFHGYTF
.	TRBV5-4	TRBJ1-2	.	TGTGCCAGCAGCCTTACGACAGGCGCTGGCTACACCTTC	CASSLTTGAGYTF
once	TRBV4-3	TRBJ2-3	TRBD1	TGCGCCAGCAGCCAAGATGGGGACAGCTCAGATACGCAGTATTTT	CASSQDGDSSDTQYF
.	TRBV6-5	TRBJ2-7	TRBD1	TGTGCCAGCTTAGGACAGGGGACCCGAGAGCAGTACTTC	CASLGQGTREQYF
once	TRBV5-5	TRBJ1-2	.	TGTGCCAGCAGAACCGACACCTCGGGGTTTAGCTACACCTTC	CASRTDTSGFSYTF
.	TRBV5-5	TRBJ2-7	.	TGTGCCAGCAGCTTGGGCCTAGAGGGAGCGAAGAGAGAGCAGTACTTC	CASSLGLEGAKREQYF
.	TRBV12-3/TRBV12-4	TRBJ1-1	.	TGTGCCAGCAGTTTGCGGGATGGGACTGAAGCTTTCTTT	CASSLRDGTEAFF
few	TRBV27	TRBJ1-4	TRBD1	TGTGCCAGCAGTCCTTACCCAGGGGGCGTTAATGAAAAACTGTTTTTT	CASSPYPGGVNEKLFF
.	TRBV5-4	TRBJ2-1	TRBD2	TGTGCCAGCAGCTTGTCCGTCGTAGCGGGGGGCTATTACAATGAGCAGTTCTTC	CASSLSVVAGGYYNEQFF
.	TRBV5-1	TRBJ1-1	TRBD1	TGCGCCAGCAGCTTGGAGGGAACAGGGGAGGACACTGAAGCTTTCTTT	CASSLEGTGEDTEAFF
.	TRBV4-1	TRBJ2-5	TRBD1	TGCGCCAGCAGCCAAGAGGAGACGGGACAGTTCAGGAAGACCCAGTACTTC	CASSQEETGQFRKTQYF
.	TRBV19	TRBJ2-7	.	TGTGCCAGTAGTTCCACCTACGAGCAGTACTTC	CASSSTYEQYF
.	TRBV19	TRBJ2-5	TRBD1	TGTGCCAGTAGTGAGGACAGGGGCAGAAAAGAGACCCAGTACTTC	CASSEDRGRKETQYF
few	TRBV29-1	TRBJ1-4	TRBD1	TGCAGCGTTCGACCGGGACAGGCAACTGAAAAACTGTTTTTT	CSVRPGQATEKLFF
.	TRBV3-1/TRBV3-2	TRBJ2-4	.	TGTGCCAGCAGCCAAGAGCCTATCAGGGAGGTGGCCCACAATCGGCGTGGACACATTCAGTACTTC	CASSQEPIREVAHNRRGHIQYF
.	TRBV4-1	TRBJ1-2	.	TGCGCCAGCAGCCAAGGGTCGGGGGTTGATGGCTACACCTTC	CASSQGSGVDGYTF
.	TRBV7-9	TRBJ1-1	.	TGTGCCAGCAGCTTAATGTCGGGGAACACTGAAGCTTTCTTT	CASSLMSGNTEAFF
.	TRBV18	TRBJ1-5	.	TGTGCCAGCTCGCCATCACGAGGACACAATCAGCCCCAGCATTTT	CASSPSRGHNQPQHF
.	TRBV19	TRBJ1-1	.	TGTGCCAGTAGTGGACTCACTGTTAACACTGAAGCTTTCTTT	CASSGLTVNTEAFF